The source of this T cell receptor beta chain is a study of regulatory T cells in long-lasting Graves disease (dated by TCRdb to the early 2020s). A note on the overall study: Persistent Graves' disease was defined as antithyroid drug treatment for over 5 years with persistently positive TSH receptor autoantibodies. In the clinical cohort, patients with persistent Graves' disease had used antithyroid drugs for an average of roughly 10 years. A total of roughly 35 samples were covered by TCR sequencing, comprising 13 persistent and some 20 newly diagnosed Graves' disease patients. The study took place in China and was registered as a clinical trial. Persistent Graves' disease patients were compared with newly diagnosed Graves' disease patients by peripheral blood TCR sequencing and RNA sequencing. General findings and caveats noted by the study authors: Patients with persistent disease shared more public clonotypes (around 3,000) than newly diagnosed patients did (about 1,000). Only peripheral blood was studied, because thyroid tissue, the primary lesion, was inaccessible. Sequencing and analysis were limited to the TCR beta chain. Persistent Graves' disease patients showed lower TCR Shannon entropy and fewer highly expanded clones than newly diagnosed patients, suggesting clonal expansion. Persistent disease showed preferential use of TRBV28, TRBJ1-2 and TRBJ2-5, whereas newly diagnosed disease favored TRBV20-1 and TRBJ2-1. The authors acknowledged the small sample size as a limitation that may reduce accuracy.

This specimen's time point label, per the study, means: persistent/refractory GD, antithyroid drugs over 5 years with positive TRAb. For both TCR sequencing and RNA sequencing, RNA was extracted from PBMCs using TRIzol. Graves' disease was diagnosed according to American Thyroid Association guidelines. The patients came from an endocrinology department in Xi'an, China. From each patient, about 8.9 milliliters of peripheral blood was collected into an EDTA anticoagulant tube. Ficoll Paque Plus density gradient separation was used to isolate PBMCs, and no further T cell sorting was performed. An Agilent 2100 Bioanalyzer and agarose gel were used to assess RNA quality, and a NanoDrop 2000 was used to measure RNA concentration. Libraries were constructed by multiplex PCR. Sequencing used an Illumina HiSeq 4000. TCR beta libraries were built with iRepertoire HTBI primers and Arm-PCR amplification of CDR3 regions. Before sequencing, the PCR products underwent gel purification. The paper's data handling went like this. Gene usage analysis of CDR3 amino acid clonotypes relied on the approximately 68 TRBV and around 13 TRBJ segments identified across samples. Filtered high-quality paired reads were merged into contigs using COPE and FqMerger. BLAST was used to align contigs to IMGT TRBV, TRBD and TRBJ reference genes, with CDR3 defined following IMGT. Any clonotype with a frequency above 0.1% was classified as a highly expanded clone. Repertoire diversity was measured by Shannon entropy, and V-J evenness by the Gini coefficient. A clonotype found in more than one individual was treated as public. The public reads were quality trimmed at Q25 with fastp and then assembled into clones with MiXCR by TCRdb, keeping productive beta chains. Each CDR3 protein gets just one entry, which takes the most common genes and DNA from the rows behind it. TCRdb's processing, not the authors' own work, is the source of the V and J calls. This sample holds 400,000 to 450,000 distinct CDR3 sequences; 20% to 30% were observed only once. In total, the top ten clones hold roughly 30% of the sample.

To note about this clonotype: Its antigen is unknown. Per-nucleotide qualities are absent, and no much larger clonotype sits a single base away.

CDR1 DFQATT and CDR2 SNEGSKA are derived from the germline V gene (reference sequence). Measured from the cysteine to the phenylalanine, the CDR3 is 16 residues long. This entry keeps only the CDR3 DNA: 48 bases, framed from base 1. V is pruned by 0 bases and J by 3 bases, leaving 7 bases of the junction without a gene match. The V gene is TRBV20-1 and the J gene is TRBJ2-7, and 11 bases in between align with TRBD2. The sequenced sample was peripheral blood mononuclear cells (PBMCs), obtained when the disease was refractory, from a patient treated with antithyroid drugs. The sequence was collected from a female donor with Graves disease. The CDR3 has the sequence CSARDLAGGQFYEQYF. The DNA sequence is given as TGCAGTGCTAGAGATTTAGCGGGAGGGCAGTTCTACGAGCAGTACTTC.